These 27 T cell receptor beta chains were all obtained from the same sample, sequenced in a study of cytomegalovirus exposure and HLA in healthy donors. Primers for the PCR totalled 60 Vbeta and 13 Jbeta. The table came from immunoSEQ multiplex PCR; TCRdb's copy has only in-frame clones and leaves some out. The data hold about 170,000 clones, with roughly 77% observed a single time. Source material: PBMCs. These receptor sequences come from a woman in her forties or fifties in good health and CMV-seropositive.

The chain employs TRBV28 and TRBJ2-7; 11 bases map to TRBD1. V trimming: 2 bases; J trimming: 6 bases; junction bases outside the gene matches: 6. This CDR3 contains 15 residues. Germline CDR1 reads MDHEN; CDR2 reads SYDVKM. Here the CDR3 reads CASSLGDRGGSEQYF. The CDR3 region has the DNA TGTGCCAGCAGTTTAGGGGACAGGGGGGGATCCGAGCAGTACTTC. Based on the CDR3 plus reference TRBV28 and TRBJ2-7, the full variable domain is DVKVTQSSRYLVKRTGEKVFLECVQDMDHENMFWYRQDPGLGLRLIYFSYDVKMKEKGDIPEGYSVSREKKERFSLILESASTNQTSMYLCASSLGDRGGSEQYFGPGTRLTVT.

The chain employs TRBV15 and TRBJ2-4; 9 bases match TRBD2. Germline CDR1 is LNHNV and CDR2 is YYDKDF (reference sequence). V dropped 1 base and J dropped 7; count of bases not matched to a gene: 8. The CDR3 is 16 residues long. The CDR3 DNA is TGTGCCACCAGCAGAGTGTTGCCAAGCGGGGGGAACATTCAGTACTTC. This sequence encodes CATSRVLPSGGNIQYF.

This clone was seen only a few times. The V and J genes are TRBV7-2 and TRBJ1-1; D is ambiguous. V gave up 1 base and J gave up 0 bases, with 3 bases separating them. Germline loops: CDR1 SGHTA, CDR2 FQGNSA. CDR3 size: 13 residues. The CDR3 protein is CASSLDMNTEAFF. The CDR3 bases are TGTGCCAGCAGCTTAGACATGAACACTGAAGCTTTCTTT. The full variable domain, completed using reference TRBV7-2 and TRBJ1-1, is GAGVSQSPSNKVTEKGKDVELRCDPISGHTALYWYRQSLGQGLEFLIYFQGNSAPDKSGLPSDRFSAERTGGSVSTLTIQRTQQEDSAVYLCASSLDMNTEAFFGQGTRLTVV.

This chain joins TRBV12-5 and TRBJ2-3; the match to TRBD1 covers 10 bases. The ends lost 5 bases at V and 0 bases at J; junction bases unmatched: 5. The V gene's germline CDR1 is LGHNT and CDR2 FRNRAP. The CDR3 is made up of 16 amino acids. This CDR3 reads CASGTRDRGSTDTQYF. The CDR3 bases are TGTGCTAGTGGTACGAGGGACAGGGGAAGCACAGATACGCAGTATTTT.

The rearrangement uses TRBV28 and TRBJ2-3; D possibly corresponds to TRBD2 (6 bases). CDR3 length: 17 residues. V was cut by 8 bases and J by 2 bases, with 23 bases left in between. CDR1 and CDR2 from the germline V gene are MDHEN and SYDVKM. The CDR3 DNA is TGTGCCAGCCCCAAAGGGAGGCTAGCGACTTTCACAGATACGCAGTATTTT. This encodes CASPKGRLATFTDTQYF. Full variable domain (rest looked up from reference TRBV28 and TRBJ2-3): DVKVTQSSRYLVKRTGEKVFLECVQDMDHENMFWYRQDPGLGLRLIYFSYDVKMKEKGDIPEGYSVSREKKERFSLILESASTNQTSMYLCASPKGRLATFTDTQYFGPGTRLTVL.

This clone was seen only once. This chain connects TRBV13 to TRBJ1-3, with TRBD1 matching over 8 bases. V shed 6 bases and J 2 bases; nucleotides not matched to a gene: 9. Germline CDR1 is PRHDT and CDR2 is FYEKMQ (reference sequence). The CDR3 is 16 residues long. CDR3 residues: CASRPTGGLAGNTIYF. DNA of the CDR3: TGTGCCAGCAGACCTACAGGGGGGTTGGCTGGAAACACCATATATTTT.

This chain joins TRBV7-3 and TRBJ2-1; 12 nucleotides match TRBD2. From germline, CDR1 is SGHTA and CDR2 FQGTGA. J lost 7 bases, V lost 2 bases, and 3 bases had no gene match. The CDR3 length is 15 residues. The CDR3 region has the DNA TGTGCCAGCAGCTTACTACTAGCGGGAGGAAATGAGCAGTTCTTC. It specifies CASSLLLAGGNEQFF.

This clone was counted a few times. The chain links TRBV19 to TRBJ1-2, with D perhaps matching TRBD1 (5 bases). This CDR3 contains 11 residues. CDR1 and CDR2 from the germline V gene are LNHDA and SQIVND (reference sequence). V dropped 7 bases and J dropped 4 bases, with 7 bases sitting between them. CDR3 DNA: TGTGCCAGTAAGGGGTCCTATGGCTACACCTTC. This gives the protein CASKGSYGYTF.

This clone occurred a few times. The rearrangement links TRBV11-2 to TRBJ2-3; 7 nucleotides line up with TRBD2. From germline, CDR1 is SGHAT and CDR2 FQNNGV. CDR3 length: 16 amino acids. The V gene end was trimmed by 5 bases and the J gene end by 6 bases; junction bases not matched to a gene: 14. CDR3 sequence reads: CASSPGASGKKDTQYF. In DNA, the CDR3 is TGTGCCAGCAGCCCAGGTGCTAGCGGAAAGAAGGATACGCAGTATTTT. Variable domain in full (rest from reference TRBV11-2 and TRBJ2-3): EAGVAQSPRYKIIEKRQSVAFWCNPISGHATLYWYQQILGQGPKLLIQFQNNGVVDDSQLPKDRFSAERLKGVDSTLKIQPAKLEDSAVYLCASSPGASGKKDTQYFGPGTRLTVL.

This clone has more than one count but fewer than ten. The rearrangement links TRBV27 to TRBJ1-2; 7 bases are a match to TRBD1. This CDR3 has 17 residues. Trimming removed 0 bases from V and 4 bases from J; junction bases left unmatched: 11. From germline, CDR1 is MNHEY and CDR2 SMNVEV (reference sequence). This CDR3 is CASSLSDRAKGFYGYTF. The CDR3 bases are TGTGCCAGCAGTTTATCCGACAGGGCTAAGGGTTTCTATGGCTACACCTTC.

This clone showed up just once. The chain joins TRBV11-2 to TRBJ1-2; 8 bases match TRBD1. This CDR3 is built from 14 residues. After removal of 1 base from V and 6 bases from J, the junction contained 4 bases not matched to a gene. Germline V gene lookup returns CDR1 SGHAT and CDR2 FQNNGV. The CDR3 protein is CASSLGTGSHGYTF. The CDR3 region has the DNA TGTGCCAGCAGCTTAGGGACAGGGAGTCATGGCTACACCTTC.

The chain carries TRBV4-3 and TRBJ2-1; 8 bases agree with TRBD1. Trimming removed 4 bases from V and 4 bases from J; junction bases left unmatched: 3. CDR3 length: 14 amino acids. Germline V gene sequence: CDR1 LGHNA, CDR2 YSLEER. This CDR3 reads CASSPGQGYNEQFF. In nucleotides, the CDR3 is TGCGCCAGCAGCCCCGGACAGGGATACAATGAGCAGTTCTTC.

The chain combines TRBV5-6 with TRBJ1-1, with D unresolved. V lost 1 base to trimming and J lost 0 bases, with 7 bases between them. The CDR3 is 14 residues long. Germline CDR1 and CDR2: SGHDT and YYEEEE. CDR3 bases: TGTGCCAGCAGCTTGATAGCAATGAACACTGAAGCTTTCTTT. It is translated as CASSLIAMNTEAFF.

This clone was seen a few times. The chain recombines TRBV15 with TRBJ2-3; 7 nucleotides line up with TRBD1. J gave up 2 bases and V 5 bases, and 7 bases lay outside the gene matches. The CDR3 totals 15 residues. Germline-derived CDR1 and CDR2 are LNHNV and YYDKDF (reference sequence). The CDR3 DNA sequence: TGTGCCACCAGCCCCAGGGGGTTAGCCACAGATACGCAGTATTTT. Protein sequence: CATSPRGLATDTQYF. The full variable domain, its missing parts supplied by reference TRBV15 and TRBJ2-3, is DAMVIQNPRYQVTQFGKPVTLSCSQTLNHNVMYWYQQKSSQAPKLLFHYYDKDFNNEADTPDNFQSRRPNTSFCFLDIRSPGLGDTAMYLCATSPRGLATDTQYFGPGTRLTVL.

The rearrangement joins TRBV20-1 to TRBJ1-2; perhaps TRBD1 as D (6 bases). Germline CDR1 and CDR2: DFQATT and SNEGSKA (reference sequence). V was shortened by 6 bases and J by 4 bases, with 9 bases between the two germline ends. This CDR3 is 11 amino acids long. Here the CDR3 DNA reads TGCAGTGCCACAGGGATCTATGGCTACACCTTC. Amino acids: CSATGIYGYTF.

The rearrangement uses TRBV7-3 and TRBJ2-7, with 16 bases matching TRBD2. V trimming: 3 bases; J trimming: 7 bases; junction bases outside the gene matches: 3. CDR1 and CDR2 from the germline V gene are SGHTA and FQGTGA. There are 15 residues in the CDR3. DNA of the CDR3: TGTGCCAGCAGCTTGGGGACTAGCGGGGGGGGTGAGCAGTACTTC. Encoded protein: CASSLGTSGGGEQYF.

With regard to this clone: Other DNA sequences in this sample translate to the same CDR3. The rearrangement uses TRBV28 and TRBJ1-2; D gene unclear. Trimming pared 2 bases from V and 8 bases from J, leaving 15 bases between. Germline V gene sequence: CDR1 MDHEN, CDR2 SYDVKM. This CDR3 region has 14 residues. The CDR3 spells CASSLIGSRGGYTF. The CDR3 nucleotides are TGTGCCAGCAGTTTAATAGGGAGTCGAGGAGGCTACACCTTC.

The chain has TRBV11-2 and TRBJ1-2, with 8 bases matching TRBD1. The CDR3 consists of 15 residues. Per the germline V gene, CDR1 is SGHAT and CDR2 is FQNNGV. The V and J ends lost 6 bases and 1 base, in that order; junction bases with no gene match: 7. The DNA of the CDR3 is TGTGCCAGCAGTTCTTGGACAGGGCTTAACTATGGCTACACCTTC. It translates to CASSSWTGLNYGYTF. Based on the CDR3 plus reference TRBV11-2 and TRBJ1-2, the full variable domain is EAGVAQSPRYKIIEKRQSVAFWCNPISGHATLYWYQQILGQGPKLLIQFQNNGVVDDSQLPKDRFSAERLKGVDSTLKIQPAKLEDSAVYLCASSSWTGLNYGYTFGSGTRLTVV.

V is TRBV28 and J is TRBJ2-1; 7 positions match TRBD2. V shed 1 base, J shed 3 bases, and the junction held 6 bases outside the gene matches. This CDR3 is built from 16 residues. Germline CDR1 MDHEN, CDR2 SYDVKM. CDR3 nucleotide sequence: TGTGCCAGCAGTTTATTCGGCGGGAGCATCTACAATGAGCAGTTCTTC. This gives the protein CASSLFGGSIYNEQFF.

The chain couples TRBV18 to TRBJ2-1, with D possibly being TRBD2 (5 bases). V gave up 1 base and J gave up 5 bases, with 18 bases separating them. The CDR3 is made up of 17 amino acids. Germline CDR1 is KGHSH and CDR2 is LQKENI. The chain's CDR3 is CASSPRASLARHNEQFF. In nucleotides, the CDR3 is TGTGCCAGCTCACCACGGGCTAGCCTAGCTAGGCACAATGAGCAGTTCTTC. Drawing the rest from reference TRBV18 and TRBJ2-1, the complete variable domain is NAGVMQNPRHLVRRRGQEARLRCSPMKGHSHVYWYRQLPEEGLKFMVYLQKENIIDESGMPKERFSAEFPKEGPSILRIQQVVRGDSAAYFCASSPRASLARHNEQFFGPGTRLTVL.

The sample holds a few counts of this clone. CDR3 bases: TGTGCCAGCAAACGGGACAGCAGCTTCTCTGGGGCCAACGTCCTGACTTTC. Encoded protein: CASKRDSSFSGANVLTF. The chain joins TRBV2 to TRBJ2-6; 7 bases line up with TRBD1. The junction had 9 bases not matched to a gene; V was cut back by 7 bases and J by 0 bases. This CDR3 region has 17 residues. The germline V gene encodes CDR1 SNHLY and CDR2 FYNNEI.

This chain joins TRBV5-4 and TRBJ2-3; unclear D gene. This CDR3 has 13 amino acids. The germline CDR1 and CDR2 sequences are SGHNT and YYREEE (reference sequence). V was cut by 1 base and J by 1 base, with 4 bases left in between. CDR3 sequence: CASSLSGTDTQYF. CDR3 DNA: TGTGCCAGCAGCTTGTCGGGCACAGATACGCAGTATTTT.

This sequence joins TRBV7-2 and TRBJ2-3; D is undetermined. CDR1 and CDR2 from the germline V gene are SGHTA and FQGNSA. V gave up 2 bases and J gave up 6 bases, with 3 bases separating them. CDR3 length equals 11 residues. CDR3 coding DNA: TGTGCCAGCAGCTTACTGGATACGCAGTATTTT. This gives the protein CASSLLDTQYF.

The chain links TRBV5-1 to TRBJ1-2, with 8 positions matching TRBD1. The germline gives CDR1 SGHRS, CDR2 YFSETQ. J gave up 3 bases and V 2 bases, and 6 bases lay outside the gene matches. The CDR3 extends over 15 amino acids. The CDR3 DNA is TGCGCCAGCAGCTTCGACAGGGGAGGGTACTATGGCTACACCTTC. Protein sequence: CASSFDRGGYYGYTF.

The chain couples TRBV10-3 to TRBJ2-5; no clear D gene. The CDR3 is 14 residues long. Trimming stripped 2 bases from V and 4 bases from J, with 11 bases between. Germline-derived CDR1 and CDR2 are ENHRY and SYGVKD. CDR3 DNA: TGTGCCATCAGTGAGATGGCTGGGCGAGAGACCCAGTACTTC. This codes for CAISEMAGRETQYF.

The chain has TRBV16 and TRBJ1-5; a possible D gene is TRBD1 (6 bases). The ends were cut back, 8 bases at V and 3 bases at J, with 17 bases in the middle. Germline assignment: CDR1 KGHSY and CDR2 FQNENV. The CDR3 runs 15 residues. CDR3 loop: CASSSGTPLNQPQHF. The CDR3 DNA follows: TGTGCCAGCTCCTCGGGGACACCCCTCAATCAGCCCCAGCATTTT.

With regard to this clone: The same CDR3 arises from other DNA sequences in this sample as well. The chain combines TRBV7-2 with TRBJ1-5; TRBD1 is a possible D gene (6 bases). Trimming removed 1 base at V and 5 bases at J, with 6 bases between. Per the germline V gene, CDR1 is SGHTA and CDR2 is FQGNSA. The CDR3 covers 13 residues. The CDR3 sequence is CASSLDRDQPQHF. For the CDR3, the DNA is TGTGCCAGCAGCTTAGACAGGGATCAGCCCCAGCATTTT.